This note documents a single T cell receptor (beta chain) sequence. The data derive from a study of blood T cell repertoires in COVID-19. Study as a whole: COVID-19 samples from acute and convalescent phases originated in the United States, Italy and Spain. Nucleic acid was either cDNA or gDNA, and it came from T cells, B-cell-depleted T cells, or PBMCs.

After removal of 10 bases from V and 4 bases from J, the junction contained 6 bases not matched to a gene. The V gene's germline CDR1 is ENHRY and CDR2 SYGVKD. The CDR3 is made up of 12 amino acids. Study processing details: How many nucleated cells were present was estimated from reference gene primer amplification. The assay was immunoSEQ multiplex PCR, and TCRdb's table has in-frame clones only and misses some. The D gene and trimming were derived from the DNA, and the V and J assignments and clone size from that table. The sample holds about 170,000 clones, around four fifths seen once. The receptor's source is an elderly woman with acute or convalescent COVID-19. V is TRBV10-3 and J is TRBJ1-1; 7 nucleotides align to TRBD1. Specimen: peripheral blood. CDR3 residues: CATTGVGTEAFF. DNA of the CDR3: TGTGCCACCACAGGGGTCGGCACTGAAGCTTTCTTT.